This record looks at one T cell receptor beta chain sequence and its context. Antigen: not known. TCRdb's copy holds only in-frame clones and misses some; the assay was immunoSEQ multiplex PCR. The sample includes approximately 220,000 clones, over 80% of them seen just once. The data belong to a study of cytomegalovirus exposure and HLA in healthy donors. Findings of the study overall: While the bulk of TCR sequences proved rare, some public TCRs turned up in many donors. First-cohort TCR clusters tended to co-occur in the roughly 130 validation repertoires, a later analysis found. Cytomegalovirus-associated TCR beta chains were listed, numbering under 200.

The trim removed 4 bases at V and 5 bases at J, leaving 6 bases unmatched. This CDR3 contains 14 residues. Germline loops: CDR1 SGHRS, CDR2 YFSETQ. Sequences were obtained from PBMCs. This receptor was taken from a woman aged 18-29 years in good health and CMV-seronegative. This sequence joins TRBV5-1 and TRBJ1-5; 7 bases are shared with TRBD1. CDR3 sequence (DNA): TGCGCCAGCAGCCTTGGACAGGTTGATCAGCCCCAGCATTTT. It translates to CASSLGQVDQPQHF.